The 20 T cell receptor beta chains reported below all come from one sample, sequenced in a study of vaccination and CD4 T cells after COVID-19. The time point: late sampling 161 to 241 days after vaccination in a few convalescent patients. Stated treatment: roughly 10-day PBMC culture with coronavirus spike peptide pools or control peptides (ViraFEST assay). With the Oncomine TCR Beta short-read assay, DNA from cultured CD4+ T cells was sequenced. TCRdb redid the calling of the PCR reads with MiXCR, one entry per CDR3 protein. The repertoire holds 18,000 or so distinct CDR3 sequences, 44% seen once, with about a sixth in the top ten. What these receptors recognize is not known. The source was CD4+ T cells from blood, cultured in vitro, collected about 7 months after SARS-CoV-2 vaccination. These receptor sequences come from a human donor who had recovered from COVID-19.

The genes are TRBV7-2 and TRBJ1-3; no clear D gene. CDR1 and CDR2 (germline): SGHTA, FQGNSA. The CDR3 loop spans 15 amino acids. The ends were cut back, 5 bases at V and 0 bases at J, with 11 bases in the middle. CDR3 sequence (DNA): TGTGCCAGCAGCCGGAGGGAAACCTCTGGAAACACCATATATTTT. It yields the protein CASSRRETSGNTIYF.

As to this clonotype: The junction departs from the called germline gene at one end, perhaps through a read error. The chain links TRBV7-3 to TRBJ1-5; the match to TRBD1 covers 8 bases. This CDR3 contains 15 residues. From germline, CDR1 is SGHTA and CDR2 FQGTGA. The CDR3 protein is CASSQQDRGGQPQHF. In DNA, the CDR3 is TGCGCCAGCAGCCAACAAGACAGGGGAGGTCAGCCCCAGCATTTT.

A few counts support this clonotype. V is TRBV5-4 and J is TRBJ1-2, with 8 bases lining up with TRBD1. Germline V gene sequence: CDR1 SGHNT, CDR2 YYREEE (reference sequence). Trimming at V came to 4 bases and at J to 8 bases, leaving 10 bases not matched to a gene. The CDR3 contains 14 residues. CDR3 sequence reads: CASSRTGSARGYTF. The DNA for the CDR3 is TGTGCCAGCAGCAGGACAGGGTCGGCGCGGGGCTACACCTTC.

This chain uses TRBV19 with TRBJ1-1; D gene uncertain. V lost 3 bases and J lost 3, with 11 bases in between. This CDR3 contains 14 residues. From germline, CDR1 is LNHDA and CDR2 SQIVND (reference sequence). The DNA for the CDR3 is TGTGCCAGTAGTATGGCGTGGGGAGACACTGAAGCTTTCTTT. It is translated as CASSMAWGDTEAFF. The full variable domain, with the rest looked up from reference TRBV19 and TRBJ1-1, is DGGITQSPKYLFRKEGQNVTLSCEQNLNHDAMYWYRQDPGQGLRLIYYSQIVNDFQKGDIAEGYSVSREKKESFPLTVTSAQKNPTAFYLCASSMAWGDTEAFFGQGTRLTVV.

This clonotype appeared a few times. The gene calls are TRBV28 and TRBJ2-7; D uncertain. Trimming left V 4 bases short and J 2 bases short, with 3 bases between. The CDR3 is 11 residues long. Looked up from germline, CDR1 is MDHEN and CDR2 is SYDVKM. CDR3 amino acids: CASSSAYEQYF. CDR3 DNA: TGTGCCAGCAGTTCAGCCTACGAGCAGTACTTC.

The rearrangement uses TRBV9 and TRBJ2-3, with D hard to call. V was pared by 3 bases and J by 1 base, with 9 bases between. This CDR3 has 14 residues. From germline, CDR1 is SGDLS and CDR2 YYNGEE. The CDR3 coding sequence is TGTGCCAGCAGCGGCCCTACCCGCACAGATACGCAGTATTTT. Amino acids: CASSGPTRTDTQYF. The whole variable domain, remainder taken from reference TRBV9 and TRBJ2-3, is DSGVTQTPKHLITATGQRVTLRCSPRSGDLSVYWYQQSLDQGLQFLIQYYNGEERAKGNILERFSAQQFPDLHSELNLSSLELGDSALYFCASSGPTRTDTQYFGPGTRLTVL.

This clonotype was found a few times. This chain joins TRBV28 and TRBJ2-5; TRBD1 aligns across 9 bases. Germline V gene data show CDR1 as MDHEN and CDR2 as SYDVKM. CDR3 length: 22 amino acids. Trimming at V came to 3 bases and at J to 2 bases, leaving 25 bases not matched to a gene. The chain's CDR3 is CASSFGTEGQGVAAIVQETQYF. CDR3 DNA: TGTGCCAGCAGTTTTGGGACGGAGGGACAGGGTGTAGCGGCCATTGTTCAAGAGACCCAGTACTTC. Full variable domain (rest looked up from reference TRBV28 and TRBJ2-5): DVKVTQSSRYLVKRTGEKVFLECVQDMDHENMFWYRQDPGLGLRLIYFSYDVKMKEKGDIPEGYSVSREKKERFSLILESASTNQTSMYLCASSFGTEGQGVAAIVQETQYFGPGTRLLVL.

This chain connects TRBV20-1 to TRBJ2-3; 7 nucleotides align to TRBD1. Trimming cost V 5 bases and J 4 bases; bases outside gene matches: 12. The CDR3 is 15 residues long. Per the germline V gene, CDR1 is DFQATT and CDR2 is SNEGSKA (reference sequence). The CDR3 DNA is TGCAGTGCTTCTGCCCGGCAGGGGGTCTCAGATACGCAGTATTTT. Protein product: CSASARQGVSDTQYF.

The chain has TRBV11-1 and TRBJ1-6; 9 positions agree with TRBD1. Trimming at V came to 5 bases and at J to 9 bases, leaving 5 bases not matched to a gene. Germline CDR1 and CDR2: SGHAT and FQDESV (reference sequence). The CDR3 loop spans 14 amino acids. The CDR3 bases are TGTGCCAGCAGCATAACAGGGGGCCCTTCACCCCTCCACTTT. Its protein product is CASSITGGPSPLHF.

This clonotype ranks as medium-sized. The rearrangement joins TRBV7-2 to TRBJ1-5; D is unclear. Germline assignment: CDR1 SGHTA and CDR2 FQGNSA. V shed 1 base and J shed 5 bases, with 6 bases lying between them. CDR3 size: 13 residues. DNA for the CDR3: TGTGCCAGCAGCTTAGTGGACCATCAGCCCCAGCATTTT. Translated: CASSLVDHQPQHF.

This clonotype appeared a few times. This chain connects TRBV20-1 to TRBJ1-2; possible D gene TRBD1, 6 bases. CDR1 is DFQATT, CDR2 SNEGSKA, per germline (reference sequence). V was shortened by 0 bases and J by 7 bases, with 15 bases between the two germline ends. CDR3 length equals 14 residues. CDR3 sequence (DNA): TGCAGTGCTAGAGATCGACCTGGGGGCCTTGGCTACACCTTC. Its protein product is CSARDRPGGLGYTF.

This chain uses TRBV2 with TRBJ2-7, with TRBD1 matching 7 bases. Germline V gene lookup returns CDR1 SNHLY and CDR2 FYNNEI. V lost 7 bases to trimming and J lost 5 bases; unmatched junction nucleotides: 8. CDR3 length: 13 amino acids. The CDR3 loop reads CASKNRGSDEQYF. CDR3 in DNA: TGTGCCAGCAAGAACAGGGGTAGCGACGAGCAGTACTTC.

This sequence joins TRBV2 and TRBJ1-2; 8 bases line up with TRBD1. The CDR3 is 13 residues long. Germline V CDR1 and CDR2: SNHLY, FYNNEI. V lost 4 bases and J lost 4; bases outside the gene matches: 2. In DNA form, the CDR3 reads TGTGCCAGCAGTGCTGACAGGGGCTATGGCTACACCTTC. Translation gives CASSADRGYGYTF.

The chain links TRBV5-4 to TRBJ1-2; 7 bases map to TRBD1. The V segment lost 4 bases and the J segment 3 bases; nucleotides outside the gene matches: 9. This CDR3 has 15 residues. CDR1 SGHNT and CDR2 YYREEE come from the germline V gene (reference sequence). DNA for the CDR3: TGTGCCAGCAGCCCTAGACCAGGGGGGTACTATGGCTACACCTTC. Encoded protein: CASSPRPGGYYGYTF. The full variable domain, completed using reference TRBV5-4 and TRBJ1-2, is ETGVTQSPTHLIKTRGQQVTLRCSSQSGHNTVSWYQQALGQGPQFIFQYYREEENGRGNFPPRFSGLQFPNYSSELNVNALELDDSALYLCASSPRPGGYYGYTFGSGTRLTVV.

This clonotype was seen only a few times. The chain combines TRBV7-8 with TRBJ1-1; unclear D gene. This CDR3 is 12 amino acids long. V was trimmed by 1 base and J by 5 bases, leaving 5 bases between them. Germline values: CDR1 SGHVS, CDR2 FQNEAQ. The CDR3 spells CASSLDRTEAFF. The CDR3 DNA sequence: TGTGCCAGCAGCTTAGATCGGACTGAAGCTTTCTTT. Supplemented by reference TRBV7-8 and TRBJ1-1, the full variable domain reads GAGVSQSPRYKVAKRGQDVALRCDPISGHVSLFWYQQALGQGPEFLTYFQNEAQLDKSGLPSDRFFAERPEGSVSTLKIQRTQQEDSAVYLCASSLDRTEAFFGQGTRLTVV.

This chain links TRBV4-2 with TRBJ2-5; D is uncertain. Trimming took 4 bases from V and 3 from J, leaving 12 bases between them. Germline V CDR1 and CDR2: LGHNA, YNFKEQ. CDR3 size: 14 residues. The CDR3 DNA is TGTGCCAGCAGCCCGAAGAGTAAGGAAGAGACCCAGTACTTC. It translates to CASSPKSKEETQYF.

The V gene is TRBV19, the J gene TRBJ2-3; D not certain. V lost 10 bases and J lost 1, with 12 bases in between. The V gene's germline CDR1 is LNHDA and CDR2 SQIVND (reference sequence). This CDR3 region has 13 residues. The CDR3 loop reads CATNRAGTDTQYF. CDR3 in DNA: TGTGCCACCAATAGAGCCGGCACAGATACGCAGTATTTT.

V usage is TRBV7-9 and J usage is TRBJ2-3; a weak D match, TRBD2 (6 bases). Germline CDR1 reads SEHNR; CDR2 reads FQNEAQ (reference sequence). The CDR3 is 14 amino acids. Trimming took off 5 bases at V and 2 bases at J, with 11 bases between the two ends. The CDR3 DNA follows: TGTGCCAGCAGCGTGGCGGGGAACACAGATACGCAGTATTTT. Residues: CASSVAGNTDTQYF.

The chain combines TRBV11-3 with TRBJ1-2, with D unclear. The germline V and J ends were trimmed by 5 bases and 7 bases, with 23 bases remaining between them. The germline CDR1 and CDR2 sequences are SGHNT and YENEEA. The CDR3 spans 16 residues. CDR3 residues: CASSPPFWLVKCGYTF. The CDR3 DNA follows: TGTGCCAGCAGCCCACCCTTTTGGCTTGTTAAATGTGGCTACACCTTC.

CDR3 sequence reads: CSSLSSGNTIYF. CDR3 coding DNA: TGCAGTTCCCTTAGTTCTGGAAACACCATATATTTT. The rearrangement links TRBV20-1 to TRBJ1-3, with unresolved D. The CDR3 is 12 amino acids. Germline CDR1 and CDR2: DFQATT and SNEGSKA (reference sequence). Trimming removed 8 bases from V and 1 base from J, with 9 bases in between.